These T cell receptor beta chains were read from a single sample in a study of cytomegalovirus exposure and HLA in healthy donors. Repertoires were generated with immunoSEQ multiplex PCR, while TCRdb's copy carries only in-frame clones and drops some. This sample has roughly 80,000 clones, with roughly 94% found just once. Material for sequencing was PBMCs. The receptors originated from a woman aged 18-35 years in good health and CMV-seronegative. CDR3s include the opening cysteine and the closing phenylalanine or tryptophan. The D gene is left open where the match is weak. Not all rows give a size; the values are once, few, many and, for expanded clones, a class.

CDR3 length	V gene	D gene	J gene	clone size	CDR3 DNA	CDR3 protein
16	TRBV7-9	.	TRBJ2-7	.	TGTGCCAGCAGAGCAGGTGACGGGAGCCTAATCTACGAGCAGTACTTC	CASRAGDGSLIYEQYF
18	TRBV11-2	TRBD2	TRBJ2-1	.	TGTGCCAGCAGTCAGGGACTAGCGGGAGGGAGCTCCTACAATGAGCAGTTCTTC	CASSQGLAGGSSYNEQFF
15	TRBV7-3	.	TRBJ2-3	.	TGTGCCAGCTCCCGATCCGGCGGTAGCACAGATACGCAGTATTTT	CASSRSGGSTDTQYF
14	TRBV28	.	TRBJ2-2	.	TGTGCCAGCAGTTTTCGAGTCTACACCGGGGAGCTGTTTTTT	CASSFRVYTGELFF
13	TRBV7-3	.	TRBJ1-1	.	TGTGCCAGCAGCAACATACCGAACACTGAAGCTTTCTTT	CASSNIPNTEAFF
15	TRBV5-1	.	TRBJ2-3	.	TGCGCCAGCAGTAAGGGTGACAGGAGCACAGATACGCAGTATTTT	CASSKGDRSTDTQYF
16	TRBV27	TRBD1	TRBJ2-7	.	TGTGCCAGCAGTTTAACTGCCCCGGGACAGGGGAGAGAGCAGTACTTC	CASSLTAPGQGREQYF
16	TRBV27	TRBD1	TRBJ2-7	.	TGTGCCAGCAGTTCAAATTGGGACAGGGAGTCCTACGAGCAGTACTTC	CASSSNWDRESYEQYF
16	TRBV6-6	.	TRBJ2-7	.	TGTGCCAGCAGTTCCGGGGGGACATCGAGCTCCTACGAGCAGTACTTC	CASSSGGTSSSYEQYF
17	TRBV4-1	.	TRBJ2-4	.	TGCGCCAGCAGCCAAGCCAGGACTAAAGTAGCCAAAAACATTCAGTACTTC	CASSQARTKVAKNIQYF
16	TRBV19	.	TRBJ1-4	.	TGTGCCAGTAGTCTAACCACGACAGCGCTTTATGAAAAACTGTTTTTT	CASSLTTTALYEKLFF
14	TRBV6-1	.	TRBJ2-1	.	TGTGCCAGCATCATACAGGGAACGGGCGATGAGCAGTTCTTC	CASIIQGTGDEQFF
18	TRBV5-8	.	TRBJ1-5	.	TGTGCCAGCAGCTTGGGCTTTGGGGGAGGCTATAGCAATCAGCCCCAGCATTTT	CASSLGFGGGYSNQPQHF
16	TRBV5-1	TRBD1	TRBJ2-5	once	TGCGCCAGCAGCTTGGGAGGGGGCTTTTTGAGAGAGACCCAGTACTTC	CASSLGGGFLRETQYF
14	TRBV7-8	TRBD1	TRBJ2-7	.	TGTGCCAGCAGCTCCAGACAGGGGGCGTGGGAGCAGTACTTC	CASSSRQGAWEQYF
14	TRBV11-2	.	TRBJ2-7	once	TGTGCCAGCAGCTTAGTCGGGGGATCCTACGAGCAGTACTTC	CASSLVGGSYEQYF
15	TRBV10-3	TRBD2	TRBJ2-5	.	TGTGCCATCAGTGCACTAGCGGGAGGAGTGGAGACCCAGTACTTC	CAISALAGGVETQYF
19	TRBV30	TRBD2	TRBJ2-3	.	TGTGCCTGGAGTAGGTTCGGGACTAGCCCTGAGCCCACCACAGATACGCAGTATTTT	CAWSRFGTSPEPTTDTQYF
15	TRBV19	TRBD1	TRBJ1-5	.	TGTGCCAGTAGGCTTGGTACACAGGGGTATCAGCCCCAGCATTTT	CASRLGTQGYQPQHF
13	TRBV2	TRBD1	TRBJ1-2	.	TGTGCCAGCAGTAAGGGACAGAACTATGGCTACACCTTC	CASSKGQNYGYTF
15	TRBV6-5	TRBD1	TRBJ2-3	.	TGTGCCAGCAGTATAGACAGGGGGAGGACAGATACGCAGTATTTT	CASSIDRGRTDTQYF
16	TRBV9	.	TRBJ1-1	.	TGTGCCAGCAGCGTAGTAGAGGGGGGGCCAAACACTGAAGCTTTCTTT	CASSVVEGGPNTEAFF
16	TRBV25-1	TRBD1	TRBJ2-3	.	TGTGCCAGCAGTGACTCCGGGACAGGGGGACCAGATACGCAGTATTTT	CASSDSGTGGPDTQYF
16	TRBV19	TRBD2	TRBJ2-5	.	TGTGCCAGTAGTATACTAAGCGGGGGGGAGCAAGAGACCCAGTACTTC	CASSILSGGEQETQYF
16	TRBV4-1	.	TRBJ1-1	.	TGCGCCAGCAGCCAAGTCCCAGGGGTCGTGAACACTGAAGCTTTCTTT	CASSQVPGVVNTEAFF